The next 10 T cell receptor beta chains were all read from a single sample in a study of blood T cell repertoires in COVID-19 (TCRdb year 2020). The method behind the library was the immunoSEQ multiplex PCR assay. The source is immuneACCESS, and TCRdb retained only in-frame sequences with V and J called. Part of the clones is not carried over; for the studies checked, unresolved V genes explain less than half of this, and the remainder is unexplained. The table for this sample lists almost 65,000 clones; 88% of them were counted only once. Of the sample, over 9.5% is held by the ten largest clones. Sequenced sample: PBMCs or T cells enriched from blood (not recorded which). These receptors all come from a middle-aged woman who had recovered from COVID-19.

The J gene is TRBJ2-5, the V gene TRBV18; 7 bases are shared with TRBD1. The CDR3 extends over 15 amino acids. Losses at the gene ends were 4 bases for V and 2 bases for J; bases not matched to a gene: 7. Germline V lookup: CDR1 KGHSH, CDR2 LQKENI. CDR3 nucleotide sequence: TGTGCCAGCTCACTGCAGACAGGGATACAAGAGACCCAGTACTTC. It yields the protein CASSLQTGIQETQYF.

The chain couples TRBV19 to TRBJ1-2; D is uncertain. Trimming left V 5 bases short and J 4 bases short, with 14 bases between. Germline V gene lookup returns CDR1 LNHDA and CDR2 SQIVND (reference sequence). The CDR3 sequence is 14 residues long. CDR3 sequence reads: CASSATGVLYGYTF. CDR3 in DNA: TGTGCCAGTAGTGCCACCGGGGTCCTCTATGGCTACACCTTC.

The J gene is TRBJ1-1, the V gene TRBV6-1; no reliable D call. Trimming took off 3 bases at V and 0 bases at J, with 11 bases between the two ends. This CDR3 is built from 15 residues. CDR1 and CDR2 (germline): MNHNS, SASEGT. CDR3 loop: CASSEMGKLNTEAFF. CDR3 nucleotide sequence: TGTGCCAGCAGTGAGATGGGCAAGTTGAACACTGAAGCTTTCTTT.

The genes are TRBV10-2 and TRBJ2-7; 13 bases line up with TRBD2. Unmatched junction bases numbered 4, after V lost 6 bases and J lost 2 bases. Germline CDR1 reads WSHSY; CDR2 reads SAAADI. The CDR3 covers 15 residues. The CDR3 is CASSAGLAGAYEQYF. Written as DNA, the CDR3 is TGCGCCAGCAGCGCTGGACTAGCGGGGGCCTACGAGCAGTACTTC.

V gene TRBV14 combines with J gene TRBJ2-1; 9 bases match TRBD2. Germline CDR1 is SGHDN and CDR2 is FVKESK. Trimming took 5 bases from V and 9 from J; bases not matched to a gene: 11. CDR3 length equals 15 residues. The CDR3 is CASSKPGLASREQFF. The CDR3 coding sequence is TGTGCCAGCAGCAAACCGGGACTAGCTTCTCGTGAGCAGTTCTTC.

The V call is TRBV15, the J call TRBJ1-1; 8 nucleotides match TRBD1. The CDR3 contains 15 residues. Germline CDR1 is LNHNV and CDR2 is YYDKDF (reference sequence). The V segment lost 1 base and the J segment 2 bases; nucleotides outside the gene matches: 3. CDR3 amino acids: CATSRAGTGNTEAFF. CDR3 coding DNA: TGTGCCACCAGCAGAGCCGGGACAGGAAACACTGAAGCTTTCTTT.

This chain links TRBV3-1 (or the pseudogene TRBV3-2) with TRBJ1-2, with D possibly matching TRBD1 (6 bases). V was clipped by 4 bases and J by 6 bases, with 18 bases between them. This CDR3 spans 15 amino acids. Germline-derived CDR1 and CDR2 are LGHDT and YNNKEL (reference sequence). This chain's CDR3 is CASSRRGREADGYTF. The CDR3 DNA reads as TGTGCCAGCAGCCGAAGGGGGAGGGAGGCGGATGGCTACACCTTC.

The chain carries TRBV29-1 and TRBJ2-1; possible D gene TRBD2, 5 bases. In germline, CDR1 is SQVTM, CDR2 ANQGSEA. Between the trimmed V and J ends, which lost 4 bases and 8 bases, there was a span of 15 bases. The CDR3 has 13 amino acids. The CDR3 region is CSVGPSGSDEQFF. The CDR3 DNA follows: TGCAGCGTTGGGCCTTCGGGGTCGGATGAGCAGTTCTTC.

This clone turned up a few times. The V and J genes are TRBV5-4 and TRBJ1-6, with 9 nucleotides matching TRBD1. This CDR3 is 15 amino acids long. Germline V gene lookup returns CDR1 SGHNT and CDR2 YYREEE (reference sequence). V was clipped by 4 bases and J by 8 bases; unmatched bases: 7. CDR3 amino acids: CASSKGQGSDSPLHF. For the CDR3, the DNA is TGTGCCAGCAGCAAGGGACAGGGTTCGGATTCACCCCTCCACTTT.

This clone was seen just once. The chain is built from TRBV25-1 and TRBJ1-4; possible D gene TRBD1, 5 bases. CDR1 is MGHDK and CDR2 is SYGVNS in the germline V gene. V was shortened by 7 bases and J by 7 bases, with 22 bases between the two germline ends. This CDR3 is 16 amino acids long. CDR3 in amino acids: CASKKRQETEIEKLFF. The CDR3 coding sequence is TGTGCCAGCAAAAAGCGCCAGGAGACAGAGATTGAAAAACTGTTTTTT.